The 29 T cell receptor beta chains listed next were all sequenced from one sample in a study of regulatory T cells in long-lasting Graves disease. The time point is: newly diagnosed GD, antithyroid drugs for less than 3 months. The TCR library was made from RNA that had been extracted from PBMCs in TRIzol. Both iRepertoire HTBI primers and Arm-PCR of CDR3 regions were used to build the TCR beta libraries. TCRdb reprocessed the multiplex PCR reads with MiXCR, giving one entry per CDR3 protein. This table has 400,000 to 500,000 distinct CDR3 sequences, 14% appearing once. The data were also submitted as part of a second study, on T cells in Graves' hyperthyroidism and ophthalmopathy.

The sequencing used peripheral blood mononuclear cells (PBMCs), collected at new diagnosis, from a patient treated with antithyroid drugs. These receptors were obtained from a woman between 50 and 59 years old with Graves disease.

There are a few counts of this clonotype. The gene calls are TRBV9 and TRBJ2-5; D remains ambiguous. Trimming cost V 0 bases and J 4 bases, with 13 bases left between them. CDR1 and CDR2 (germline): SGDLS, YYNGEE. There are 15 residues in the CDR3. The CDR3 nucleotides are TGTGCCAGCAGCGTAGCCGACTGGATTCGAGAGACCCAGTACTTC. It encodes CASSVADWIRETQYF.

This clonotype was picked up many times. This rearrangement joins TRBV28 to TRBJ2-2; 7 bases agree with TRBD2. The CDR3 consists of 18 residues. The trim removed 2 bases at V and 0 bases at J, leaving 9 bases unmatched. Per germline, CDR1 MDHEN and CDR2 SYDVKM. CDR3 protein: CASSLGGGGPPNTGELFF. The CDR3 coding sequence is TGTGCCAGCAGTTTAGGGGGGGGAGGACCTCCGAACACCGGGGAGCTGTTTTTT.

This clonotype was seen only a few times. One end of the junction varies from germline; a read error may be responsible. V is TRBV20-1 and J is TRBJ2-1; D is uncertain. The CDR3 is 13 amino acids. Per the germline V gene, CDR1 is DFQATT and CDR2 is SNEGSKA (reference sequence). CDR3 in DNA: TGCAATGCTAGAGATCGGCATTGGGGTGAGCAGTTCTTC. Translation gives CNARDRHWGEQFF.

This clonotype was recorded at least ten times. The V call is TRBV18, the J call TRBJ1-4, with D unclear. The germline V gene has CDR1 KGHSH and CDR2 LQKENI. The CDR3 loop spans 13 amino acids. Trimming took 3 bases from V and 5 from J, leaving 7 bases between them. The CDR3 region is CASSPGQNEKLFF. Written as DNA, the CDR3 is TGTGCCAGCTCACCCGGCCAGAATGAAAAACTGTTTTTT.

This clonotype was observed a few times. The CDR3 DNA is TGTGCCAGCAGTGACATAAGGACTACCTCCTACGAGCAGTACTTC. Encoded protein: CASSDIRTTSYEQYF. The chain has TRBV6-1 and TRBJ2-7; D perhaps matches TRBD2 (6 bases). Trimming pared 3 bases from V and 0 bases from J, leaving 12 bases between. This CDR3 spans 15 amino acids. Germline V gives CDR1 MNHNS, CDR2 SASEGT.

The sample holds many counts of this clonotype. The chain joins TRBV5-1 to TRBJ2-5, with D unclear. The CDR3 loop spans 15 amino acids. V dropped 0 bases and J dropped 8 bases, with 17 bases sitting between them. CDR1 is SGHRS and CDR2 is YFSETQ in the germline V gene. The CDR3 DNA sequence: TGCGCCAGCAGCTTGGCCTTCCTAGACCCAGAAACCCAGTACTTC. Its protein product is CASSLAFLDPETQYF.

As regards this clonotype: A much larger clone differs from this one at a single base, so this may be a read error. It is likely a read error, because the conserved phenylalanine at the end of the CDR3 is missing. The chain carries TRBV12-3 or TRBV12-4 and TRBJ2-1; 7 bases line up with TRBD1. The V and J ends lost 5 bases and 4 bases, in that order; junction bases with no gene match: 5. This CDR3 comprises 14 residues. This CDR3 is CASSAGTAYNEQFC. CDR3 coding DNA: TGTGCCAGCAGTGCCGGGACAGCTTACAATGAGCAGTTCTGC.

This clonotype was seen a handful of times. The CDR3 DNA reads TGTGCCAGCAGTTACGACCAAGGGGGTTCCACCAATGAGCAGTTCTTC. Translated: CASSYDQGGSTNEQFF. The V and J genes are TRBV6-5 and TRBJ2-1; possible D gene TRBD1, 6 bases. The CDR3 totals 16 residues. The V and J ends lost 2 bases and 6 bases respectively, with 17 bases between them. Germline V gene sequence: CDR1 MNHEY, CDR2 SVGAGI.

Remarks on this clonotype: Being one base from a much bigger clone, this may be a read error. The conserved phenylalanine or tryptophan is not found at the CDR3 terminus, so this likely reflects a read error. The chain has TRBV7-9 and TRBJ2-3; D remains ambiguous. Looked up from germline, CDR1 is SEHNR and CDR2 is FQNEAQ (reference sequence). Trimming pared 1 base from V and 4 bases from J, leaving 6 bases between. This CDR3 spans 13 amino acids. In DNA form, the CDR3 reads TGTGCCAGCAGCTTAGGCGGCCCAGATACGCAGTATTCT. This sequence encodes CASSLGGPDTQYS.

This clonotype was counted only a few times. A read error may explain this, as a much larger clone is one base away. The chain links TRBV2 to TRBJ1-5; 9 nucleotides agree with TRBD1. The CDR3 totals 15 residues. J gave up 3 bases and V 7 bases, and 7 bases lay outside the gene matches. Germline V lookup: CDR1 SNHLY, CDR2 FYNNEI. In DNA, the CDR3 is TGTGCCAGCAATGGACAGGGGACGGTCAATCAGCCCCAGCATTTT. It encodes CASNGQGTVNQPQHF.

The CDR3 region has the DNA TGCAGCGTGGACCCTGACTATGGCTACACCTTC. Its protein is CSVDPDYGYTF. The chain recombines TRBV29-1 with TRBJ1-2, with unresolved D. V was trimmed by 6 bases and J by 3 bases, leaving 8 bases between them. The CDR3 runs 11 residues. Germline V CDR1 and CDR2: SQVTM, ANQGSEA.

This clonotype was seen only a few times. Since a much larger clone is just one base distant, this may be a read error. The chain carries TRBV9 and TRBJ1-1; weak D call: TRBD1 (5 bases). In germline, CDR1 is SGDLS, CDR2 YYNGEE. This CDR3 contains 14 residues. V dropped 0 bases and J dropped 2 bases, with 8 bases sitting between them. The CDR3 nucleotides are TGTGCCAGCAGCGTAGATGGACAAAACACTGAAGCTTTCTTT. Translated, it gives CASSVDGQNTEAFF.

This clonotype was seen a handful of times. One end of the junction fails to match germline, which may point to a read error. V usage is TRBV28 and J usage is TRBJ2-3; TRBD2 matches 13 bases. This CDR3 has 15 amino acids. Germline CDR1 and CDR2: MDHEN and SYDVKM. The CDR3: CASSPWTSGRDTQYF. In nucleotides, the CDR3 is TGCGCCAGCAGTCCGTGGACTAGCGGGAGAGATACGCAGTATTTT. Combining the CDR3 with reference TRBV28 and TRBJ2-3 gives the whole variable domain DVKVTQSSRYLVKRTGEKVFLECVQDMDHENMFWYRQDPGLGLRLIYFSYDVKMKEKGDIPEGYSVSREKKERFSLILESASTNQTSMYLCASSPWTSGRDTQYFGPGTRLTVL.

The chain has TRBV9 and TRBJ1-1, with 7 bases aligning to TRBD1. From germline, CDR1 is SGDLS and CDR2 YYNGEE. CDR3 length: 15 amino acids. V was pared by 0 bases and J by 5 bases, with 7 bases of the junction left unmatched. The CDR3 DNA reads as TGTGCCAGCAGCGTAGATGGCAGGGGGTTTACTGAAGCTTTCTTT. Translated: CASSVDGRGFTEAFF.

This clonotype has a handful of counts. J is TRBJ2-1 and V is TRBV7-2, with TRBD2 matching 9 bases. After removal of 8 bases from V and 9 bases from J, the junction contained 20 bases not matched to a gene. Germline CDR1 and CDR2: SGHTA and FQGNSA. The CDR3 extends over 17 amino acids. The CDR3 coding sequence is TGTGCCAGCTCGCCACCAATGGGGCTAGCGGGATTGTTTGAGCAGTTCTTC. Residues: CASSPPMGLAGLFEQFF.

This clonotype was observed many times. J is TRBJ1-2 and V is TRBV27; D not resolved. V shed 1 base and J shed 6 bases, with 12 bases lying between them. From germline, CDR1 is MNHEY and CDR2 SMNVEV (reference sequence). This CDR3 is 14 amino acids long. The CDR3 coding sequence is TGTGCCAGCAGTTTATGGGCGGGCGGAGATGGCTACACCTTC. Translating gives CASSLWAGGDGYTF.

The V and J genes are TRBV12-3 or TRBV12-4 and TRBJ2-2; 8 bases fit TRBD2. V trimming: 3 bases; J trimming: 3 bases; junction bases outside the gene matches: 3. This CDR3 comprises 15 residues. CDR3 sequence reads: CASSFGRGYTGELFF. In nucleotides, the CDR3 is TGTGCCAGCAGTTTCGGGAGGGGGTACACCGGGGAGCTGTTTTTT.

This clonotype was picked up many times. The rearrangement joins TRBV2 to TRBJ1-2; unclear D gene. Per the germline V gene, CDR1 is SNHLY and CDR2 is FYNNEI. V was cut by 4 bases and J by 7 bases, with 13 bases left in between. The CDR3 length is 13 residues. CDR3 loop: CASSGQGSRGYTF. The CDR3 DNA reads TGTGCCAGCAGTGGTCAAGGGAGCCGTGGCTACACCTTC.

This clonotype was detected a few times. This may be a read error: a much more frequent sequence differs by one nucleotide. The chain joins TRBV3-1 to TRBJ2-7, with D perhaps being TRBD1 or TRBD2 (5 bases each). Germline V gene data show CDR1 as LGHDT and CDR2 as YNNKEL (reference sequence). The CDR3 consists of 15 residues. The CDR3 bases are TGTGCCGGCAGCCATACCGGGACGTATGTGGGAGAGCAGTACTTC. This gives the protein CAGSHTGTYVGEQYF.

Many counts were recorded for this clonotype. CDR3 region: CASSEGTAANYGYTF. CDR3 nucleotides: TGCGCCAGCAGTGAAGGGACAGCCGCTAACTATGGCTACACCTTC. V is TRBV10-2 and J is TRBJ1-2, with 7 positions matching TRBD1. Germline lookup yields CDR1 WSHSY and CDR2 SAAADI. Trimming at V came to 3 bases and at J to 0 bases, leaving 4 bases not matched to a gene. The CDR3 is 15 amino acids.

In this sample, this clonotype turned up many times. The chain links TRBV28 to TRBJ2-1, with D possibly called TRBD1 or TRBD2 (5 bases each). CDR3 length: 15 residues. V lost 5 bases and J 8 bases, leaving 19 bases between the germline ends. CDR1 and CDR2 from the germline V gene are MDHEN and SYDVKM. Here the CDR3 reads CASSGPGRRFYEQFF. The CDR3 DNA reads TGTGCCAGCAGTGGACCGGGACGGCGATTCTATGAGCAGTTCTTC.

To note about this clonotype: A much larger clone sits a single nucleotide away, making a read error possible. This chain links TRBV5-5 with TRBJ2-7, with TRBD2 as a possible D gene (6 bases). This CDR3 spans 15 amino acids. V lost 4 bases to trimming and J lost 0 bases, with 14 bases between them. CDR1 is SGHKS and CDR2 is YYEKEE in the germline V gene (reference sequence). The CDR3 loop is CASSPWAGNSYEQYF. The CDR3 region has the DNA TGTGCCAGCAGCCCATGGGCGGGAAACTCCTACGAGCAGTACTTC.

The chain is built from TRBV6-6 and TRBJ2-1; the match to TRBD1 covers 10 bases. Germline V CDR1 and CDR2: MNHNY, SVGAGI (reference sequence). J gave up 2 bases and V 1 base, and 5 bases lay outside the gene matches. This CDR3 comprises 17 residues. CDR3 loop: CASSYLYGQGAYNEQFF. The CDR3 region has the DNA TGTGCCAGCAGTTACTTGTATGGACAGGGGGCCTACAATGAGCAGTTCTTC.

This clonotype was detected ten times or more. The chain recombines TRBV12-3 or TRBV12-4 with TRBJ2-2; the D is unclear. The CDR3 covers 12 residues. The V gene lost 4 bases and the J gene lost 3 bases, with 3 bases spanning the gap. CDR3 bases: TGTGCCAGCAGTTCGGACACCGGGGAGCTGTTTTTT. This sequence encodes CASSSDTGELFF.

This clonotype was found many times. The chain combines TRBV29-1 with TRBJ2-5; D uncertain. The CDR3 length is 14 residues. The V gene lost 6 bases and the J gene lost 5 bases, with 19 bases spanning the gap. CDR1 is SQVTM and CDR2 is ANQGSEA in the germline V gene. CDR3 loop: CSVKARDRHETQYF. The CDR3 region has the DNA TGCAGCGTAAAGGCTAGGGATCGGCACGAGACCCAGTACTTC.

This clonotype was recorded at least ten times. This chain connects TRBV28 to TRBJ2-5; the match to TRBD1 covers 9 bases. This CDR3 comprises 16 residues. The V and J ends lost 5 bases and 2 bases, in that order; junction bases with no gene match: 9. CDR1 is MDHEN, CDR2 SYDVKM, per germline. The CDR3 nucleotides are TGTGCCAGCAGTCCGTGGAGTGGACAGGGGCAAGAGACCCAGTACTTC. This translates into CASSPWSGQGQETQYF.

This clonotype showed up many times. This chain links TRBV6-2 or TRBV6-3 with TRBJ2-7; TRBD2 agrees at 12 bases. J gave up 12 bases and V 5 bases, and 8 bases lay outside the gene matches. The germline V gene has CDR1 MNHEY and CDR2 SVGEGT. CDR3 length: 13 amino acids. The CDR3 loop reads CASSARLAGALYF. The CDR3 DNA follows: TGTGCCAGCAGTGCCAGACTAGCGGGAGCGTTGTACTTC.

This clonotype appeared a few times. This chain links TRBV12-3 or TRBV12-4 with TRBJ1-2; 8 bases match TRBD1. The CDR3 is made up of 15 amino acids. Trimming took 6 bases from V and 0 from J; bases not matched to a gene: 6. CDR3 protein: CASRTGTGTNYGYTF. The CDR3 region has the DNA TGTGCCAGCAGAACCGGGACAGGCACTAACTATGGCTACACCTTC.

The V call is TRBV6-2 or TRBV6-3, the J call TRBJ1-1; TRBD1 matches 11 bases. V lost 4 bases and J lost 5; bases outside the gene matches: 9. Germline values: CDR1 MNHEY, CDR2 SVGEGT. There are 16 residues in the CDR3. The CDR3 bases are TGTGCCAGCAGTTTTGGACAGGGGGCAAGGGGGACTGAAGCTTTCTTT. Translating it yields CASSFGQGARGTEAFF.